One sample yielded the 25 T cell receptor beta chains listed below, sequenced in a study of Tregs in tolerant kidney transplant recipients. Sequenced by immunoSEQ multiplex PCR; TCRdb stores in-frame clones only, minus some. The profile shows approximately 43,000 clones, under 95% of them singletons. The sequenced sample consisted of Tregs from blood. The source is a human donor in good health.

V and J are TRBV11-3 and TRBJ2-5; D unclear. The J call may be faulty, since TRBJ2-7 better matches the DNA end. This CDR3 comprises 14 residues. Germline V gene data show CDR1 as SGHNT and CDR2 as YENEEA. The CDR3 DNA reads as TGTGCCAGCAGCTTTACGGTACCCTGGTACGAGCAGTACTTC. Its translation is CASSFTVPWYEQYF.

The chain uses TRBV10-3 and TRBJ1-5, with D possibly being TRBD1 (5 bases). V lost 3 bases and J 9 bases, leaving 9 bases between the germline ends. The CDR3 covers 12 residues. Looked up from germline, CDR1 is ENHRY and CDR2 is SYGVKD. CDR3: CAISDGGGPQHF. The DNA of the CDR3 is TGTGCCATCAGTGACGGGGGTGGGCCCCAGCATTTT.

The rearrangement uses TRBV5-1 and TRBJ2-7; possibly TRBD2 for D (7 bases). Germline CDR1 and CDR2: SGHRS and YFSETQ. The length of the CDR3 is 14 residues. The V end lost 4 bases, the J end lost 1 base, and 12 bases lay between the germline ends. CDR3 coding DNA: TGCGCCAGCAGCGTACAGGGAGGGTCCTACGAGCAGTACTTC. Its translation is CASSVQGGSYEQYF.

The chain uses TRBV11-2 and TRBJ2-1, with TRBD2 matching 15 bases. The CDR3 covers 16 residues. Germline V gene sequence: CDR1 SGHAT, CDR2 FQNNGV. Trimming removed 6 bases from V and 15 bases from J; junction bases left unmatched: 15. The CDR3 protein is CASSFSRGLAGGMGFF. In DNA, the CDR3 is TGTGCCAGCAGTTTCTCCAGGGGACTAGCGGGAGGAATGGGGTTCTTC.

The chain links TRBV7-9 to TRBJ2-5; TRBD2 matches 7 bases. The CDR3 sequence is 13 residues long. Unmatched junction bases numbered 2, after V lost 1 base and J lost 6 bases. The germline CDR1 and CDR2 sequences are SEHNR and FQNEAQ (reference sequence). Here the CDR3 DNA reads TGTGCCAGCAGCTTAGGCGGGAGAAAGACCCAGTACTTC. It codes for CASSLGGRKTQYF.

The V call is TRBV4-2, the J call TRBJ2-3; weak D call: TRBD2 (6 bases). Germline V gene data show CDR1 as LGHNA and CDR2 as YNFKEQ. Trimming removed 3 bases from V and 1 base from J, with 11 bases in between. The CDR3 runs 15 residues. This CDR3 is CASSHAGEGTDTQYF. CDR3 bases: TGTGCCAGCAGCCATGCCGGGGAGGGCACAGATACGCAGTATTTT.

This clone showed up just once. This chain connects TRBV30 to TRBJ2-7; 11 nucleotides line up with TRBD1. Trimming took 0 bases from V and 7 from J; bases not matched to a gene: 8. The CDR3 covers 15 residues. The germline CDR1 and CDR2 sequences are GTSNPN and SVGIG (reference sequence). In DNA, the CDR3 is TGTGCCTGGAGTGTACTGGGGACAGGGGGATTGGAGCAGTACTTC. It specifies CAWSVLGTGGLEQYF. The whole variable domain, filled in from reference TRBV30 and TRBJ2-7, reads SQTIHQWPATLVQPVGSPLSLECTVEGTSNPNLYWYRQAAGRGLQLLFYSVGIGQISSEVPQNLSASRPQDRQFILSSKKLLLSDSGFYLCAWSVLGTGGLEQYFGPGTRLTVT.

This chain links TRBV9 with TRBJ1-1; D perhaps matches TRBD1 (5 bases). Germline CDR1 and CDR2: SGDLS and YYNGEE. There are 17 residues in the CDR3. Trimming left V 4 bases short and J 2 bases short, with 21 bases between. In nucleotides, the CDR3 is TGTGCCAGCAGCAACATACCCACGGGGCCTAGAAACACTGAAGCTTTCTTT. Protein sequence: CASSNIPTGPRNTEAFF.

The V gene is TRBV6-5, the J gene TRBJ2-3, with D tentatively TRBD1 or TRBD2 (6 bases each). This CDR3 has 15 amino acids. Germline V gene lookup returns CDR1 MNHEY and CDR2 SVGAGI. Trimming pared 2 bases from V and 5 bases from J, leaving 14 bases between. CDR3 in DNA: TGTGCCAGCAGTTACCACCGGGGGCGGGTAGATACGCAGTATTTT. Residues: CASSYHRGRVDTQYF.

The genes are TRBV29-1 and TRBJ1-2; no clear D. The V gene lost 3 bases and the J gene lost 4 bases, with 6 bases spanning the gap. There are 11 residues in the CDR3. CDR1 is SQVTM and CDR2 is ANQGSEA in the germline V gene. In DNA form, the CDR3 reads TGCAGCGTTGACGAGGGCTATGGCTACACCTTC. Its protein product is CSVDEGYGYTF.

The rearrangement links TRBV6-6 to TRBJ1-5; D gene uncertain. V lost 5 bases to trimming and J lost 1 base, with 9 bases between them. Germline V gene sequence: CDR1 MNHNY, CDR2 SVGAGI (reference sequence). The CDR3 spans 14 residues. This CDR3 is CASSRDTSNQPQHF. CDR3 DNA: TGTGCCAGCAGTCGAGACACAAGCAATCAGCCCCAGCATTTT.

The chain uses TRBV7-9 and TRBJ1-1; tentative D call: TRBD1 (6 bases). Between the trimmed V and J ends, which lost 5 bases and 1 base, there was a span of 8 bases. The germline gives CDR1 SEHNR, CDR2 FQNEAQ (reference sequence). The length of the CDR3 is 13 residues. This chain's CDR3 is CASSLDRNTEAFF. The DNA of the CDR3 is TGTGCCAGCAGCCTGGACAGGAACACTGAAGCTTTCTTT.

The chain couples TRBV19 to TRBJ2-3, with 8 bases that match TRBD2. CDR3 length equals 16 residues. The germline CDR1 and CDR2 sequences are LNHDA and SQIVND (reference sequence). The trim removed 3 bases at V and 3 bases at J, leaving 8 bases unmatched. CDR3 protein: CASSIRAGGRTDTQYF. The DNA of the CDR3 is TGTGCCAGTAGTATTAGGGCGGGAGGTCGGACAGATACGCAGTATTTT.

The chain employs TRBV11-3 and TRBJ2-2; 12 bases align to TRBD2. Germline trimming cut 4 bases from V and 7 bases from J; bases unmatched to any gene: 10. CDR1 and CDR2 (germline): SGHNT, YENEEA. This CDR3 spans 17 amino acids. This CDR3 reads CASSSTSGRKLGGELFF. CDR3 nucleotide sequence: TGTGCCAGCAGCTCGACTAGCGGGAGAAAACTGGGCGGGGAGCTGTTTTTT.

The rearrangement links TRBV7-2 to TRBJ1-6; 8 bases are shared with TRBD1. Trimming removed 5 bases from V and 7 bases from J; junction bases left unmatched: 7. This CDR3 has 15 amino acids. The germline V gene encodes CDR1 SGHTA and CDR2 FQGNSA. CDR3 sequence (DNA): TGTGCCAGCAGCAGCCAGGGGGCTCTCAATTCACCCCTCCACTTT. It yields the protein CASSSQGALNSPLHF.

This chain joins TRBV5-1 and TRBJ1-1; D uncertain. CDR3 length: 14 amino acids. The V and J ends lost 1 base and 1 base respectively, with 8 bases between them. Germline V gene lookup returns CDR1 SGHRS and CDR2 YFSETQ. Here the CDR3 reads CASSLLGSNTEAFF. The DNA of the CDR3 is TGCGCCAGCAGCTTGTTAGGTTCGAACACTGAAGCTTTCTTT. The whole variable domain, filled in from reference TRBV5-1 and TRBJ1-1, reads KAGVTQTPRYLIKTRGQQVTLSCSPISGHRSVSWYQQTPGQGLQFLFEYFSETQRNKGNFPGRFSGRQFSNSRSEMNVSTLELGDSALYLCASSLLGSNTEAFFGQGTRLTVV.

CDR3 DNA sequence: TGTGCCTGGAGTCCCCGGACAGGGGGCTTCTACTATGGCTACACCTTC. Its protein product is CAWSPRTGGFYYGYTF. This chain uses TRBV30 with TRBJ1-2; 11 bases align to TRBD1. Germline-derived CDR1 and CDR2 are GTSNPN and SVGIG (reference sequence). The CDR3 covers 16 residues. The ends lost 2 bases at V and 3 bases at J; junction bases unmatched: 8.

The CDR3 coding sequence is TGTGCCAGCAGCCAACAGAGGGCGTTACGCACAGATACGCAGTATTTT. Translated, it gives CASSQQRALRTDTQYF. This rearrangement joins TRBV4-2 to TRBJ2-3; TRBD2 is a possible D gene (5 bases). Deletions cut 2 bases from V and 1 base from J, with 13 bases between. Germline V gene sequence: CDR1 LGHNA, CDR2 YNFKEQ. This CDR3 has 16 amino acids.

The chain uses TRBV5-1 and TRBJ1-1; no reliable D call. Trimming removed 0 bases at V and 1 base at J, with 7 bases between. This CDR3 region has 14 residues. From germline, CDR1 is SGHRS and CDR2 YFSETQ. CDR3 sequence (DNA): TGCGCCAGCAGCTTGGGCAGGCCGAACACTGAAGCTTTCTTT. Translating gives CASSLGRPNTEAFF.

This chain joins TRBV6-1 and TRBJ2-7; tentatively, D is TRBD1 (6 bases). This CDR3 has 14 residues. Per the germline V gene, CDR1 is MNHNS and CDR2 is SASEGT. V dropped 7 bases and J dropped 0 bases, with 13 bases sitting between them. The CDR3 reads CASIRPDSSYEQYF. The CDR3 nucleotides are TGTGCCAGCATTCGGCCGGACAGCTCCTACGAGCAGTACTTC.

This clone was seen just once. This chain links TRBV10-3 with TRBJ2-2; D ambiguous. From germline, CDR1 is ENHRY and CDR2 SYGVKD. V was clipped by 6 bases and J by 7 bases, with 15 bases between them. The CDR3 is 14 amino acids. The CDR3 bases are TGTGCCATCAGCCTCACACCGATTGGCGGGGAGCTGTTTTTT. This codes for CAISLTPIGGELFF.

This chain joins TRBV7-9 and TRBJ2-2, with D possibly matching TRBD2 (6 bases). V lost 8 bases and J 4 bases, leaving 14 bases between the germline ends. Per germline, CDR1 SEHNR and CDR2 FQNEAQ (reference sequence). This CDR3 spans 14 amino acids. CDR3 DNA sequence: TGTGCCAGCCAAGGGAGGTTCCCCACCGGGGAGCTGTTTTTT. This gives the protein CASQGRFPTGELFF.

The chain recombines TRBV7-6 with TRBJ1-1; D is perhaps TRBD1 (6 bases). This CDR3 is built from 15 residues. Looked up from germline, CDR1 is SGHVS and CDR2 is FNYEAQ. V was cut by 1 base and J by 5 bases, with 14 bases left in between. CDR3 nucleotide sequence: TGTGCCAGCAGCTTAGTTGGGGGGCTAGGTACTGAAGCTTTCTTT. This gives the protein CASSLVGGLGTEAFF.

The chain recombines TRBV12-5 with TRBJ2-5; no reliable D call. Deletions cut 6 bases from V and 1 base from J, with 12 bases between. The CDR3 is 14 residues long. Per the germline V gene, CDR1 is LGHNT and CDR2 is FRNRAP. The DNA of the CDR3 is TGTGCTAGTGGCCACAACACCGTCCAAGAGACCCAGTACTTC. Translation: CASGHNTVQETQYF.

The chain couples TRBV19 to TRBJ1-1; perhaps TRBD1 as D (5 bases). The CDR3 totals 14 residues. Trimming removed 5 bases from V and 2 bases from J, with 12 bases in between. CDR1 is LNHDA, CDR2 SQIVND, per germline (reference sequence). Here the CDR3 reads CASSPGRINTEAFF. The CDR3 DNA sequence: TGTGCCAGTAGTCCGGGACGGATCAACACTGAAGCTTTCTTT.